This T cell receptor beta chain stems from a study of blood T cells in healthy people across ages. Study-level points and caveats: With unsorted PBMCs, a conclusive comparison of naive versus antigen-experienced cells was not possible.

Germline V gives CDR1 DFQATT, CDR2 SNEGSKA (reference sequence). This CDR3 region has 15 residues. A remark on this clonotype: Its antigen is currently unknown.

Next came a second PCR, run for roughly 6 to 11 cycles, which used a sample-barcoded 5' primer along with a J-beta primer mix. TCRdb analysed the 5' RACE reads with MiXCR anew, one entry per CDR3 protein. This table holds approximately 670,000 distinct CDR3 sequences, over 40% found once. The donors, all healthy, were Caucasians living in Russia, aged roughly 6 to 90. Around 10 milliliters of peripheral blood were drawn from each donor. Isolation recovered at least 6.5 million PBMCs from every sample. The chain couples TRBV20-1 to TRBJ2-4, with TRBD1 matching over 7 bases. The J call is doubtful: the DNA matches TRBJ2-5 better. The sequenced sample consisted of blood. The sequence was collected from an elderly man in good health. The CDR3 loop reads CSARDSLRGRETQYF. CDR3 nucleotides: TGCAGTGCTAGAGATTCTTTAAGGGGGCGAGAGACCCAGTACTTC.